This TCR beta chain was observed in a study of blood T cell repertoires in COVID-19. The wider study: Italy, Spain and the United States were the sources of the convalescent and acute COVID-19 samples. Sample material is recorded as cDNA or gDNA derived from T cells, B-cell-depleted T cells, or PBMCs.

Sequencing used immunoSEQ multiplex PCR; TCRdb keeps in-frame clones, though not all of them. The data contain about 220,000 clones, 83% of them singletons. Looked up from germline, CDR1 is MNHEY and CDR2 is SVGEGT. The CDR3 covers 17 residues. The J segment lost 4 bases and the V segment lost 6 bases, leaving 12 bases of the junction unmatched. Cohort placement rested on clinical history that participants reported themselves. Sample: PBMCs or T cells enriched from blood (not recorded which). The J gene is TRBJ1-1, the V gene TRBV6-2 or TRBV6-3, with TRBD1 matching over 12 bases. The sequence derives from a woman aged 40 to 49 who had been exposed to COVID-19. The CDR3: CASSRQGQGARGTEAFF. The CDR3 bases are TGTGCCAGCAGCCGCCAGGGACAGGGGGCGCGGGGCACTGAAGCTTTCTTT.